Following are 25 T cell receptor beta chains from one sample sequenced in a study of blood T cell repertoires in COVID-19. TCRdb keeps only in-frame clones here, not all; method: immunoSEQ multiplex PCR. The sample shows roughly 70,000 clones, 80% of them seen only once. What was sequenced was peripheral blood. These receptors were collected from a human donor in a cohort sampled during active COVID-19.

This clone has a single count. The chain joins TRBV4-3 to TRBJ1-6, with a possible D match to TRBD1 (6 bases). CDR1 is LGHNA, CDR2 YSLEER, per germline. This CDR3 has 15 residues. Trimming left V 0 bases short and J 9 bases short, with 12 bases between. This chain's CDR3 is CASSQELQGSSPLHF. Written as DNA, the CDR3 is TGCGCCAGCAGCCAAGAACTACAGGGAAGTTCACCCCTCCACTTT.

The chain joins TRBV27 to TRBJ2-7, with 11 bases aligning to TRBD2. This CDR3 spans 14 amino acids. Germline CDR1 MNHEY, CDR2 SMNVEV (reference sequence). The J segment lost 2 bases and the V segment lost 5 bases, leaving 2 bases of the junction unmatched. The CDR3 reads CASSAGLAAYEQYF. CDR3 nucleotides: TGTGCCAGCAGTGCGGGACTAGCGGCCTACGAGCAGTACTTC.

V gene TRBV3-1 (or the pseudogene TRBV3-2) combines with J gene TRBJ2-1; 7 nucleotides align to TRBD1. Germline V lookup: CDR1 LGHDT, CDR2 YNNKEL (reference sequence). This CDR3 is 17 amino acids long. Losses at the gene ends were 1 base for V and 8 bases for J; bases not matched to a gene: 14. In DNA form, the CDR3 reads TGTGCCAGCAGCCAAGTTACAGGGGATCCCCCCACCGATGAGCAGTTCTTC. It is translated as CASSQVTGDPPTDEQFF.

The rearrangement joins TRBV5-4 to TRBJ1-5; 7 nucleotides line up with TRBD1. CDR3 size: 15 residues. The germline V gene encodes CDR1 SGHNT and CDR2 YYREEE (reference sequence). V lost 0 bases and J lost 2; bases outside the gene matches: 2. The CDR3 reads CASSLGTGGNQPQHF. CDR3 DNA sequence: TGTGCCAGCAGCTTGGGAACAGGGGGCAATCAGCCCCAGCATTTT.

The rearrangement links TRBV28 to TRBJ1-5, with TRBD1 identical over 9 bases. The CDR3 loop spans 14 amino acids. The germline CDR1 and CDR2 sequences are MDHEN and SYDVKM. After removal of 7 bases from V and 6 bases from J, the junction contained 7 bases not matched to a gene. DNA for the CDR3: TGTGCCAGCACCGTGGGACAGGGCTTTCAGCCCCAGCATTTT. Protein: CASTVGQGFQPQHF. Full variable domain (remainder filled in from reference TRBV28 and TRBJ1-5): DVKVTQSSRYLVKRTGEKVFLECVQDMDHENMFWYRQDPGLGLRLIYFSYDVKMKEKGDIPEGYSVSREKKERFSLILESASTNQTSMYLCASTVGQGFQPQHFGDGTRLSIL.

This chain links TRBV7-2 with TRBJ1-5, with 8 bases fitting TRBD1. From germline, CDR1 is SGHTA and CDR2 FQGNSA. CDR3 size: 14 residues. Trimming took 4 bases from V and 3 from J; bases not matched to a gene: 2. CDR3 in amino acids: CASSWDRTNQPQHF. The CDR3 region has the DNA TGTGCCAGCAGCTGGGACAGGACCAATCAGCCCCAGCATTTT.

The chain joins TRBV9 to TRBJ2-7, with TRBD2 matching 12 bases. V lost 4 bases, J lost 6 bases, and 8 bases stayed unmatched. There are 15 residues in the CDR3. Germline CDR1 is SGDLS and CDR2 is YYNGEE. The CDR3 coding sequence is TGTGCCAGCAGCACCGGACTAGCGGGACAAGGCGAGCAGTACTTC. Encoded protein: CASSTGLAGQGEQYF.

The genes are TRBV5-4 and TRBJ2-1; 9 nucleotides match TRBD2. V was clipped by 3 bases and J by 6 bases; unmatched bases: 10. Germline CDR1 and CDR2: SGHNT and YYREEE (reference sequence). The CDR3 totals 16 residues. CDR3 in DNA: TGTGCCAGCAGCTCCGCGGCTAGCGGGACTAGCAATGAGCAGTTCTTC. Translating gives CASSSAASGTSNEQFF.

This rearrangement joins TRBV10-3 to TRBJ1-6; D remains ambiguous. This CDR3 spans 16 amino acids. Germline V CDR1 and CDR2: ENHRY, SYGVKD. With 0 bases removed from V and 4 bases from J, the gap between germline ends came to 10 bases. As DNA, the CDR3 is TGTGCCATCAGTGAGTCTCAGACGGGTTATAATTCACCCCTCCACTTT. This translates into CAISESQTGYNSPLHF.

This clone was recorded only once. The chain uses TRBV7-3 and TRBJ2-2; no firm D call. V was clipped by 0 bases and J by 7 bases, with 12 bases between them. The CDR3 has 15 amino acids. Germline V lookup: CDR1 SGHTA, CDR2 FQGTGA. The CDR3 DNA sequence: TGTGCCAGCAGCTTAACCGATCAACGAGACGGGGAGCTGTTTTTT. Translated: CASSLTDQRDGELFF.

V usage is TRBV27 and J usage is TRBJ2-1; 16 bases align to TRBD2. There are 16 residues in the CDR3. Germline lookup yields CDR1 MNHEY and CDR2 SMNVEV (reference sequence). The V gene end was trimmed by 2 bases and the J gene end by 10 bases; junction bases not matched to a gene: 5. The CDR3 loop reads CASSLQGLAGGREQFF. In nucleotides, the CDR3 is TGTGCCAGCAGTTTACAGGGACTAGCGGGAGGGCGGGAGCAGTTCTTC.

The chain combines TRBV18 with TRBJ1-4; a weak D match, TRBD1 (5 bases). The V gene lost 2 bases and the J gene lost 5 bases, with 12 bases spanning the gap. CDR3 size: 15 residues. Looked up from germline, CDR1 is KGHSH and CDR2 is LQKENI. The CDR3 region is CASSPFSGGNEKLFF. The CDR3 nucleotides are TGTGCCAGCTCACCATTCTCGGGGGGAAATGAAAAACTGTTTTTT.

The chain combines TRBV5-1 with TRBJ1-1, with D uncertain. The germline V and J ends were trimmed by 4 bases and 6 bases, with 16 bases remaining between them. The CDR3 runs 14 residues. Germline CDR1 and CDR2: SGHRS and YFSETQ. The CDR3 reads CASSEGPGLSEAFF. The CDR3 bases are TGCGCCAGCAGCGAGGGCCCCGGGTTGTCTGAAGCTTTCTTT.

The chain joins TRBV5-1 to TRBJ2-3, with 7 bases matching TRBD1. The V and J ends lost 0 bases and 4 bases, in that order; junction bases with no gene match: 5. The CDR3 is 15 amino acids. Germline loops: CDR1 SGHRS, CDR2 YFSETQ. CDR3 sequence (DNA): TGCGCCAGCAGCTTGGGAGGGGGCGTATCAGATACGCAGTATTTT. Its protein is CASSLGGGVSDTQYF.

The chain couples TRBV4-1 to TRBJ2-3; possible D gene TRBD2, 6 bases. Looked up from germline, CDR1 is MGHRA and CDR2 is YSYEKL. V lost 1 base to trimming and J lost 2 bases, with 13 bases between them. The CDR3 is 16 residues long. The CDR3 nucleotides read TGCGCCAGCAGCCAAGTTGGGGCGGGAATCACAGATACGCAGTATTTT. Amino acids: CASSQVGAGITDTQYF.

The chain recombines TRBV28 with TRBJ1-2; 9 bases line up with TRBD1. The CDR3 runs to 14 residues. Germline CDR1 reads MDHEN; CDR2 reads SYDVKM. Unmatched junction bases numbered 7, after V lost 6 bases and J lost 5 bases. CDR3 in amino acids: CASRRLGTGYGYTF. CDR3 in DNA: TGTGCCAGCAGACGACTCGGGACAGGGTATGGCTACACCTTC.

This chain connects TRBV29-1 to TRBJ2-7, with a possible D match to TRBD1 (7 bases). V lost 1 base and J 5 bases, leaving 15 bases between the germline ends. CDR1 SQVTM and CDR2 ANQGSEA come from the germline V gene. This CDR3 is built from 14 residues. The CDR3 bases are TGCAGCGTTGAAGGGCAGGGGGGTTCCCACGAGCAGTACTTC. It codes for CSVEGQGGSHEQYF.

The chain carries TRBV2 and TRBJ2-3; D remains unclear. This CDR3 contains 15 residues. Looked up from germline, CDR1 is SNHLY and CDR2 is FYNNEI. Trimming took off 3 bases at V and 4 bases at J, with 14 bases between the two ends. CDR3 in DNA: TGTGCCAGCAGTGAGGCACCTGGAGAGGCAGATACGCAGTATTTT. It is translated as CASSEAPGEADTQYF.

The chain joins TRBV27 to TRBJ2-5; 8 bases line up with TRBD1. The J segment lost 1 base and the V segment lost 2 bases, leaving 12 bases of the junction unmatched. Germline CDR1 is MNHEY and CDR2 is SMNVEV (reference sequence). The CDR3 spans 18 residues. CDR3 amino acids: CASSLEGTAGGTQETQYF. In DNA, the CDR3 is TGTGCCAGCAGTTTAGAGGGAACCGCAGGGGGCACCCAAGAGACCCAGTACTTC.

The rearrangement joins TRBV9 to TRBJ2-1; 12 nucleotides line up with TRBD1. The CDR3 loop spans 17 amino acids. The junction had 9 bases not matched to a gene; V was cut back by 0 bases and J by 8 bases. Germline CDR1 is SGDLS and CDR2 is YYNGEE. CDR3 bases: TGTGCCAGCAGCGTAGGTCCTGGGACAGGGGGCACAGATGAGCAGTTCTTC. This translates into CASSVGPGTGGTDEQFF.

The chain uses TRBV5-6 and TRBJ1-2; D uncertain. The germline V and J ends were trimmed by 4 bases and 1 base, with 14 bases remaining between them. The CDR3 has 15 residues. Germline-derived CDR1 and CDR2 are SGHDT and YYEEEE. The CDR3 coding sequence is TGTGCCAGCAGCCCCCCAGCAGACTATAACTATGGCTACACCTTC. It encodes CASSPPADYNYGYTF. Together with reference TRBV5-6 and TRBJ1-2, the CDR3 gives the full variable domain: DAGVTQSPTHLIKTRGQQVTLRCSPKSGHDTVSWYQQALGQGPQFIFQYYEEEERQRGNFPDRFSGHQFPNYSSELNVNALLLGDSALYLCASSPPADYNYGYTFGSGTRLTVV.

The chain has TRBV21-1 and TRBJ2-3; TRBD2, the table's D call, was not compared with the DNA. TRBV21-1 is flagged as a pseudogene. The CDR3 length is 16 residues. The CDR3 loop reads CASTKATSGPTDTQYF. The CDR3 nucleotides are TGTGCCAGCACAAAGGCAACTAGCGGCCCCACAGATACGCAGTATTTT.

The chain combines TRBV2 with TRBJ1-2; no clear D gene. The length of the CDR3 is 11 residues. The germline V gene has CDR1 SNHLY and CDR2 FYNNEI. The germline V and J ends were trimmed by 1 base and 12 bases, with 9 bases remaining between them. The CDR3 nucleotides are TGTGCCAGCAGTGAAGTCAGATCTGACACCTTC. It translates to CASSEVRSDTF.

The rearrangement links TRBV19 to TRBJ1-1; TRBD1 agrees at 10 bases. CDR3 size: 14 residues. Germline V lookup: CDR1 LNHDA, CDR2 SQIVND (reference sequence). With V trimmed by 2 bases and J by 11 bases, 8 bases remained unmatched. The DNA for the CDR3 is TGTGCCAGTAGTATACGGACAGGGGGGCAGGATGCTTTCTTT. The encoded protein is CASSIRTGGQDAFF.

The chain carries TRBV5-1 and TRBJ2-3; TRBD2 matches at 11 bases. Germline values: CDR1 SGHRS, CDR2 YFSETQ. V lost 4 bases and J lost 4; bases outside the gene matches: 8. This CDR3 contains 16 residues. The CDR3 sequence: CASSTTSGSVSDTQYF. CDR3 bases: TGCGCCAGCAGCACTACTAGCGGGAGTGTCTCAGATACGCAGTATTTT.